Detailed here is one T cell receptor (beta chain). Its antigen is currently unknown. CDR3 length: 14 residues. Trimming removed 7 bases from V and 4 bases from J; junction bases left unmatched: 6. The germline V gene has CDR1 MNHEY and CDR2 SVGAGI. This sample is part of a study of shared clonotypes between healthy human individuals. Study summary: The people who gave samples were a couple of women and a few men aged 18 to 49.

In the original processing: Filtering of immunoSEQ junctional sequences could not match full-length read filtering. Sequenced by immunoSEQ multiplex PCR; TCRdb stores in-frame clones only, minus some. The V and J calls and clone size were taken over from that table, and D and trimming were inferred from the DNA. The sample has over a million clones; roughly 98.5% are singletons. Overall study results and limits: Clonotypes which were not shared had lower generation probabilities than clonotypes that all four donors shared. On the whole, naive subsets had larger estimated richness than memory subsets had.

Material for sequencing was naive CD4+ T cells sorted from blood. Subset here: CD45RA+ positively selected. This chain uses TRBV6-5 with TRBJ1-5; TRBD1 matches at 8 bases. This receptor was obtained from a man in his thirties or forties in good health. The CDR3 DNA follows: TGTGCCAGCAAAAAAACAGGGGGAAATCAGCCCCAGCATTTT. This encodes CASKKTGGNQPQHF.